A selection of T cell receptor beta chains follows, all from one sample in a study of CD8+ T cells in alopecia areata. Assay used: immunoSEQ multiplex PCR; TCRdb lists only in-frame clones, some missing. Among just over 150,000 clones, under 60% were seen once, and the ten largest hold around 19%. The sequences come from CD8+ T cells sorted from blood, collected at week 0. Receptors were obtained from a human donor with alopecia areata. Each CDR3 is given with its conserved first and last residue. Each record gives: J gene, V gene, D gene, clone size, CDR3 protein, CDR3 DNA. The D gene is left open where the match is weak. A row's size may be missing; if present it is once, few, many or a size class.

>TRBJ1-1|TRBV7-9|-|-
CASSLTEAFF
TGTGCCAGCAGCCTGACTGAAGCTTTCTTT
>TRBJ2-5|TRBV5-6|-|-
CASSPPSGQKTYF
TGTGCCAGCAGCCCCCCGTCCGGACAGAAGACGTACTTC
>TRBJ2-1|TRBV27|TRBD1|once
CASSDRGVYNEQFF
TGTGCCAGCAGTGACAGGGGGGTCTACAATGAGCAGTTCTTC
>TRBJ1-6|TRBV2|TRBD1|-
CASHATGADSPLHF
TGTGCCAGCCATGCCACAGGGGCTGATTCACCCCTCCACTTT
>TRBJ2-6|TRBV4-3|-|few
CASSQGEDSGANVLTF
TGCGCCAGCAGCCAAGGCGAAGACTCTGGGGCCAACGTCCTGACTTTC
>TRBJ1-2|TRBV27|-|-
CAVWGQGFPSYGYTF
TGTGCCGTCTGGGGGCAGGGATTTCCATCTTATGGCTACACCTTC
>TRBJ1-2|TRBV7-9|-|few
CASSLERGGYTF
TGTGCCAGCAGCTTAGAAAGGGGCGGCTACACCTTC
>TRBJ2-3|TRBV9|TRBD2|few
CASSSQSGGITDTQYF
TGTGCCAGCAGCTCCCAGAGCGGGGGGATCACAGATACGCAGTATTTT
>TRBJ1-5|TRBV9|-|-
CASSVADGFNQPQHF
TGTGCCAGCAGCGTAGCGGACGGGTTTAATCAGCCCCAGCATTTT
>TRBJ1-6|TRBV11-2|TRBD1|few
CASSSSGTGGTPLHF
TGTGCCAGCAGCTCATCCGGGACAGGGGGGACACCCCTCCACTTT
>TRBJ2-6|TRBV7-9|-|-
CASSLQGTSGANVLTF
TGTGCCAGCAGCCTACAGGGTACCTCTGGGGCCAACGTCCTGACTTTC
>TRBJ2-7|TRBV7-8|TRBD2|-
CASSDPPSGYSYEQYF
TGTGCCAGCAGCGACCCCCCTAGCGGTTATTCCTACGAGCAGTACTTC
>TRBJ2-7|TRBV4-3|-|few
CASSQDLEGDEQYF
TGCGCCAGCAGCCAAGATTTGGAGGGGGACGAGCAGTACTTC
>TRBJ2-7|TRBV30|-|-
CAWSLGPSSGEQYF
TGTGCCTGGAGTCTTGGACCCTCCTCGGGCGAGCAGTACTTC
>TRBJ1-2|TRBV10-3|TRBD1|few
CAISEPGTVNGYTF
TGTGCCATCAGTGAGCCAGGGACAGTGAATGGCTACACCTTC